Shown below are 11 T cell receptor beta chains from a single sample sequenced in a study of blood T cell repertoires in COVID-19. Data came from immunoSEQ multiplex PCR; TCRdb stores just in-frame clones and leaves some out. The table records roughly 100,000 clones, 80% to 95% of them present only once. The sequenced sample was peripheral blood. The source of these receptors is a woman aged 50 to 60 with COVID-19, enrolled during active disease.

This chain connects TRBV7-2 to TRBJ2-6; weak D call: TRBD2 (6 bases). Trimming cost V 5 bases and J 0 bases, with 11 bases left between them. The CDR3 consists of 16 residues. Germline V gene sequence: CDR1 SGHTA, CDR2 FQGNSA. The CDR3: CASSLLGGSGANVLTF. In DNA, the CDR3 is TGTGCCAGCAGCCTGTTGGGGGGCTCTGGGGCCAACGTCCTGACTTTC.

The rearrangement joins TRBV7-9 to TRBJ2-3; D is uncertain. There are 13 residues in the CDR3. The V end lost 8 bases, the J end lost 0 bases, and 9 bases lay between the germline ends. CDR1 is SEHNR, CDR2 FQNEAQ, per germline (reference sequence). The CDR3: CASVAPSTDTQYF. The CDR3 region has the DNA TGTGCCAGCGTTGCGCCAAGCACAGATACGCAGTATTTT.

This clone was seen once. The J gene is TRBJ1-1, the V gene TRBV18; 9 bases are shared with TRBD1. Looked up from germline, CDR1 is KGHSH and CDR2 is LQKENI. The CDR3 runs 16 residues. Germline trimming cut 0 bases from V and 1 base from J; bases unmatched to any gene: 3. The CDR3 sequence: CASSPPTGGKNTEAFF. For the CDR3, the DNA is TGTGCCAGCTCACCACCGACAGGGGGAAAGAACACTGAAGCTTTCTTT.

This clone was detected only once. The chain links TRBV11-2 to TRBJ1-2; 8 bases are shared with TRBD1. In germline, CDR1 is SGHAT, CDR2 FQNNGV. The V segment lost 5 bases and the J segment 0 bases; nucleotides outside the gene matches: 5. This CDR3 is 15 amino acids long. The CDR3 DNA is TGTGCCAGCAGCCAACAGGGGGTCTCTAACTATGGCTACACCTTC. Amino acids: CASSQQGVSNYGYTF.

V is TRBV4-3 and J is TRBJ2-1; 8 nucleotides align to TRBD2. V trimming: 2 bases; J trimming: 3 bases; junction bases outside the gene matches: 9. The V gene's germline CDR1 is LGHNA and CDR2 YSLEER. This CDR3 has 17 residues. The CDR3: CASSQSPRAGGYNEQFF. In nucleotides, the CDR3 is TGCGCCAGCAGCCAATCGCCCCGGGCGGGGGGCTACAATGAGCAGTTCTTC.

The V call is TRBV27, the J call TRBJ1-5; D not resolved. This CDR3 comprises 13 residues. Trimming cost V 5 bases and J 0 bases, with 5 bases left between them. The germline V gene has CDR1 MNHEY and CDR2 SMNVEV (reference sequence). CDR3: CASSPYSNQPQHF. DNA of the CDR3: TGTGCCAGCAGTCCTTATAGCAATCAGCCCCAGCATTTT.

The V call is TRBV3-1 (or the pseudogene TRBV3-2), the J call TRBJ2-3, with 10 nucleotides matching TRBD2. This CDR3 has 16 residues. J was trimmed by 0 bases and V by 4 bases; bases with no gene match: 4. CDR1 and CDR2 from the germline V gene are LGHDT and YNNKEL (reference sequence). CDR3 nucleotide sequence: TGTGCCAGCAGCCCCACTAGCGGGGTCAGCACAGATACGCAGTATTTT. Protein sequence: CASSPTSGVSTDTQYF.

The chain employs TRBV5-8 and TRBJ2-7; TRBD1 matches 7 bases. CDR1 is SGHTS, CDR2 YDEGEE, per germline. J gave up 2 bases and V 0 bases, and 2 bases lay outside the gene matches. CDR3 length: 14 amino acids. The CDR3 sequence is CASSLAQGAYEQYF. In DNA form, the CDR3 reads TGTGCCAGCAGCTTGGCGCAGGGGGCCTACGAGCAGTACTTC.

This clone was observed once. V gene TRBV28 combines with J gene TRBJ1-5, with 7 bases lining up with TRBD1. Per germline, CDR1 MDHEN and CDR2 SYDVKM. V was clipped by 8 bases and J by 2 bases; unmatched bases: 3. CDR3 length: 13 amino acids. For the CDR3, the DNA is TGTGCCAGCGACGGACAGGGCAATCAGCCCCAGCATTTT. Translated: CASDGQGNQPQHF.

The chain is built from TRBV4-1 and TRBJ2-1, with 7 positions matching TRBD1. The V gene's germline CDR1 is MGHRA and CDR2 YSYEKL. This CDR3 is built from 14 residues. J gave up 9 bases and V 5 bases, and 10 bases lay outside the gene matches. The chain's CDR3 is CASSTHRGEGEQFF. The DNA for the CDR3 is TGCGCCAGCAGCACCCACAGGGGCGAGGGTGAGCAGTTCTTC.

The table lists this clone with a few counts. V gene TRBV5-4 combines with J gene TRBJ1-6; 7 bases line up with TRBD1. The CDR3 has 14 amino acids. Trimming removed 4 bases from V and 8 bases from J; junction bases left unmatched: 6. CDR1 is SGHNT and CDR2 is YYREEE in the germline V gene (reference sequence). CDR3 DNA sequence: TGTGCCAGCAGCAACGACAGGGCTTATTCACCCCTCCACTTT. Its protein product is CASSNDRAYSPLHF.